The 29 T cell receptor beta chains reported below all come from one sample, sequenced in a study of blood T cells in healthy people across ages. Then a second PCR, running roughly 7 to 11 cycles, was carried out with a sample-barcoded 5' primer and a J-beta primer mix. TCRdb reprocessed the 5' RACE reads via MiXCR and lists one record per CDR3 protein. This table has 600,000 or so distinct CDR3 sequences, around 21% appearing once. Sequencing was carried out using blood. Receptors were obtained from a man aged 65-85 years in good health.

The chain carries TRBV5-1 and TRBJ2-1; D unclear. The V end lost 1 base, the J end lost 1 base, and 6 bases lay between the germline ends. The CDR3 has 14 residues. Germline V gene lookup returns CDR1 SGHRS and CDR2 YFSETQ. In nucleotides, the CDR3 is TGCGCCAGCAGCTTGCAGGATTCCTACAATGAGCAGTTCTTC. This encodes CASSLQDSYNEQFF.

This clonotype was detected ten times or more. The chain joins TRBV28 to TRBJ2-1; 7 bases fit TRBD1. CDR1 and CDR2 (germline): MDHEN, SYDVKM. Trimming at V came to 6 bases and at J to 6 bases, leaving 8 bases not matched to a gene. The CDR3 spans 14 residues. The CDR3 nucleotides are TGTGCCAGCAGCTTAGTCGCAGGGGGCAATGAGCAGTTCTTC. It translates to CASSLVAGGNEQFF.

This clonotype has a handful of counts. This sequence joins TRBV9 and TRBJ2-1, with D hard to call. The end of the DNA fits TRBJ2-5 better, so the J call may be wrong. Germline V CDR1 and CDR2: SGDLS, YYNGEE. The CDR3 runs 14 residues. DNA for the CDR3: TGTGCCAGCAGCCCCCCCGGGCCCTGGGAGACCCAGTACTTC. Translating gives CASSPPGPWETQYF.

V usage is TRBV29-1 and J usage is TRBJ2-7, with D possibly being TRBD1 (6 bases). Germline loops: CDR1 SQVTM, CDR2 ANQGSEA. V lost 6 bases and J 3 bases, leaving 9 bases between the germline ends. CDR3 length: 11 amino acids. The CDR3 reads CSVQGNYEQYF. CDR3 coding DNA: TGCAGCGTCCAGGGGAACTACGAGCAGTACTTC.

The chain carries TRBV24-1 and TRBJ1-4, with 9 nucleotides matching TRBD1. After removal of 4 bases from V and 4 bases from J, the junction contained 9 bases not matched to a gene. Germline CDR1 is KGHDR and CDR2 is SFDVKD. This CDR3 is built from 17 residues. The CDR3 coding sequence is TGTGCCACCAGTGACCCGAAGACGGGACAGGGTAATGAAAAACTGTTTTTT. Translated: CATSDPKTGQGNEKLFF.

The table lists this clonotype with a few counts. One end of the junction fails to match germline, which may point to a read error. The chain has TRBV7-2 and TRBJ2-5; 9 bases agree with TRBD2. This CDR3 has 15 residues. Germline V gives CDR1 SGHTA, CDR2 FQGNSA. CDR3 region: CASSLRPTSGEAQYF. CDR3 coding DNA: TGTGCCAGCAGCTTACGGCCGACTAGCGGAGAGGCCCAGTACTTC.

This clonotype was found a few times. The chain employs TRBV5-1 and TRBJ1-1, with 10 bases matching TRBD1. The CDR3 consists of 18 residues. Germline trimming cut 7 bases from V and 3 bases from J; bases unmatched to any gene: 18. Germline V CDR1 and CDR2: SGHRS, YFSETQ. In DNA form, the CDR3 reads TGCGCCAGCCTCCTACTTAGACAGGGGGCTTTTGGGGACACTGAAGCTTTCTTT. It is translated as CASLLLRQGAFGDTEAFF.

This chain joins TRBV10-3 and TRBJ2-7, with D possibly being TRBD2 (5 bases). The CDR3 extends over 12 amino acids. Germline V lookup: CDR1 ENHRY, CDR2 SYGVKD. V was trimmed by 10 bases and J by 8 bases, leaving 18 bases between them. Written as DNA, the CDR3 is TGTGCCAGCACAGAGGGCCGTACGCAGCAGTACTTC. Translated: CASTEGRTQQYF.

This clonotype was detected only a few times. CDR3 sequence: CSARGSEGSGTQYF. As DNA, the CDR3 is TGCAGTGCTAGAGGATCAGAGGGCTCGGGGACCCAGTACTTC. The chain uses TRBV20-1 and TRBJ2-5, with D possibly being TRBD2 (5 bases). Trimming removed 1 base from V and 7 bases from J, with 16 bases in between. Germline CDR1 reads DFQATT; CDR2 reads SNEGSKA (reference sequence). The CDR3 runs to 14 residues.

This chain uses TRBV2 with TRBJ1-2; D is uncertain. The V gene's germline CDR1 is SNHLY and CDR2 FYNNEI. Trimming stripped 7 bases from V and 2 bases from J, with 11 bases between. The CDR3 contains 13 residues. CDR3 loop: CASTLVGNYGYTF. CDR3 nucleotide sequence: TGTGCCAGCACCCTTGTGGGAAACTATGGCTACACCTTC.

This clonotype was picked up a small number of times. This chain uses TRBV7-9 with TRBJ2-4; D perhaps matches TRBD1 (6 bases). The CDR3 is 14 amino acids. Germline values: CDR1 SEHNR, CDR2 FQNEAQ (reference sequence). Trimming removed 4 bases from V and 3 bases from J, with 10 bases in between. The DNA for the CDR3 is TGTGCCAGCAGCTCTGGGACAAGCAAAAACATTCAGTACTTC. Translating gives CASSSGTSKNIQYF. The full variable domain, in which reference TRBV7-9 and TRBJ2-4 provide the parts outside the CDR3, is DTGVSQNPRHKITKRGQNVTFRCDPISEHNRLYWYRQTLGQGPEFLTYFQNEAQLEKSRLLSDRFSAERPKGSFSTLEIQRTEQGDSAMYLCASSSGTSKNIQYFGAGTRLSVL.

This clonotype turned up a few times. The chain carries TRBV3-1 and TRBJ1-4; the D is unclear. The CDR3 has 12 residues. The V end was cut by 4 bases, the J end by 14 bases, with 14 bases between. CDR1 and CDR2 from the germline V gene are LGHDT and YNNKEL (reference sequence). The CDR3 DNA reads TGTGCCAGCAGCCCAAATCCGGGCCCCCTGTTTTTT. Protein: CASSPNPGPLFF.

This clonotype was detected ten times or more. The CDR3: CSARGAGLNGYTF. CDR3 bases: TGCAGTGCTAGAGGGGCTGGCTTAAATGGCTACACCTTC. This chain connects TRBV20-1 to TRBJ1-2; D is unclear. Per germline, CDR1 DFQATT and CDR2 SNEGSKA (reference sequence). The CDR3 is 13 amino acids. Deletions cut 1 base from V and 6 bases from J, with 12 bases between.

This clonotype has a count of ten or more. The chain uses TRBV14 and TRBJ1-4; D remains ambiguous. Between the trimmed V and J ends, which lost 2 bases and 3 bases, there was a span of 10 bases. The CDR3 runs to 15 residues. CDR1 and CDR2 from the germline V gene are SGHDN and FVKESK. The CDR3 is CASSQRNIANEKLFF. Written as DNA, the CDR3 is TGTGCCAGCAGCCAACGAAATATAGCTAATGAAAAACTGTTTTTT.

This clonotype occurred a few times. This rearrangement joins TRBV7-6 to TRBJ2-5; TRBD1 or TRBD2 may be the D gene (5 bases each). Germline V gene lookup returns CDR1 SGHVS and CDR2 FNYEAQ. This CDR3 is built from 14 residues. The V end was cut by 8 bases, the J end by 4 bases, with 17 bases between. The CDR3 region has the DNA TGTGCCAGCTCTACCGGGGACGCAAGAGAGACCCAGTACTTC. As protein: CASSTGDARETQYF.

CDR3 sequence reads: CASSKRTSGSRNEQFF. The CDR3 nucleotides are TGTGCCAGCAGCAAGCGGACTAGCGGGAGTCGTAATGAGCAGTTCTTC. The rearrangement links TRBV3-1 to TRBJ2-1; 13 bases fit TRBD2. The trim removed 5 bases at V and 7 bases at J, leaving 8 bases unmatched. The germline CDR1 and CDR2 sequences are LGHDT and YNNKEL (reference sequence). CDR3 length: 16 amino acids.

The rearrangement joins TRBV20-1 to TRBJ2-1; 9 nucleotides line up with TRBD2. The germline CDR1 and CDR2 sequences are DFQATT and SNEGSKA (reference sequence). V was clipped by 4 bases and J by 0 bases; unmatched bases: 4. The CDR3 sequence is 15 residues long. The DNA of the CDR3 is TGCAGTGCTACTTCAGCGGGAGGCTCCTACAATGAGCAGTTCTTC. Its translation is CSATSAGGSYNEQFF.

There are a few counts of this clonotype. This rearrangement joins TRBV9 to TRBJ2-7; D is uncertain. The V gene's germline CDR1 is SGDLS and CDR2 YYNGEE. The CDR3 contains 15 residues. V gave up 3 bases and J gave up 5 bases, with 18 bases separating them. CDR3 coding DNA: TGTGCCAGCAGCGCCGTGGTAGGCGGAATGGACGAGCAGTACTTC. Translated: CASSAVVGGMDEQYF.

V and J are TRBV7-2 and TRBJ2-7, with D possibly matching TRBD2 (5 bases). The CDR3 length is 14 residues. V gave up 0 bases and J gave up 5 bases, with 11 bases separating them. Germline V gives CDR1 SGHTA, CDR2 FQGNSA. The CDR3 DNA is TGTGCCAGCAGCTTAGCGCCGTTTAGCGACGAGCAGTACTTC. It encodes CASSLAPFSDEQYF.

In its sample, this clonotype was seen a few times. The chain has TRBV7-9 and TRBJ2-1; no definite D call. V lost 2 bases, J lost 5 bases, and 13 bases lay in between. The CDR3 covers 15 residues. Germline assignment: CDR1 SEHNR and CDR2 FQNEAQ (reference sequence). In DNA form, the CDR3 reads TGTGCCAGCAGCTTACTGGCTGGTTCAAACAATGAGCAGTTCTTC. Protein: CASSLLAGSNNEQFF.

The sample holds many counts of this clonotype. The chain is built from TRBV7-9 and TRBJ2-3; perhaps TRBD2 as D (6 bases). The germline gives CDR1 SEHNR, CDR2 FQNEAQ (reference sequence). CDR3 length: 14 residues. The V and J ends lost 6 bases and 0 bases respectively, with 10 bases between them. CDR3 sequence: CASSVSGSTDTQYF. In nucleotides, the CDR3 is TGTGCCAGCAGTGTTAGCGGTAGCACAGATACGCAGTATTTT.

The chain recombines TRBV20-1 with TRBJ2-3; D not resolved. V was cut by 0 bases and J by 5 bases, with 15 bases left in between. The CDR3 loop spans 15 amino acids. Germline V lookup: CDR1 DFQATT, CDR2 SNEGSKA (reference sequence). CDR3 region: CSARDPASSEDTQYF. The CDR3, as DNA: TGCAGTGCTAGAGACCCCGCGTCGAGTGAAGATACGCAGTATTTT.

The rearrangement joins TRBV19 to TRBJ2-1; 8 bases are shared with TRBD2. Germline V CDR1 and CDR2: LNHDA, SQIVND (reference sequence). This CDR3 has 15 amino acids. The ends lost 5 bases at V and 4 bases at J; junction bases unmatched: 7. The CDR3 reads CASSRAGVGYNEQFF. The CDR3 DNA is TGTGCCAGTAGTCGAGCGGGAGTGGGTTACAATGAGCAGTTCTTC. Looking up the rest from reference TRBV19 and TRBJ2-1 gives the full variable domain: DGGITQSPKYLFRKEGQNVTLSCEQNLNHDAMYWYRQDPGQGLRLIYYSQIVNDFQKGDIAEGYSVSREKKESFPLTVTSAQKNPTAFYLCASSRAGVGYNEQFFGPGTRLTVL.

This clonotype was counted only a few times. This sequence joins TRBV5-1 and TRBJ2-2, with D possibly being TRBD2 (6 bases). The germline V gene encodes CDR1 SGHRS and CDR2 YFSETQ. Trimming took 5 bases from V and 0 from J, leaving 11 bases between them. CDR3 length equals 15 residues. CDR3 sequence reads: CASSHGGTNTGELFF. DNA of the CDR3: TGCGCCAGCAGTCATGGGGGGACGAACACCGGGGAGCTGTTTTTT.

This clonotype turned up a few times. V and J are TRBV3-1 and TRBJ1-2; 7 nucleotides match TRBD1. Trimming cost V 7 bases and J 8 bases; bases outside gene matches: 7. Germline CDR1 and CDR2: LGHDT and YNNKEL (reference sequence). This CDR3 is built from 12 residues. The CDR3 DNA reads TGTGCCAGCAACGACAGGGTTGACGGCTACACCTTC. This gives the protein CASNDRVDGYTF.

Remarks on this clonotype: Just one base apart from a much larger clone, this may be a read error. This chain uses TRBV18 with TRBJ2-5; no definite D call. Looked up from germline, CDR1 is KGHSH and CDR2 is LQKENI. The CDR3 contains 12 residues. The CDR3 DNA is TGTGCCAGCCCACCGCAAGGGAAGACCCAGTACTTC. This sequence encodes CASPPQGKTQYF.

The rearrangement links TRBV10-3 to TRBJ2-1, with 7 bases fitting TRBD1. Germline values: CDR1 ENHRY, CDR2 SYGVKD. The CDR3 is made up of 16 amino acids. The V segment lost 4 bases and the J segment 2 bases; nucleotides outside the gene matches: 8. The CDR3 DNA follows: TGTGCCATCAGTGCAACTGGGGACAGTCCCTACAATGAGCAGTTCTTC. Protein: CAISATGDSPYNEQFF.

This clonotype has a count of ten or more. The V gene is TRBV2, the J gene TRBJ2-5, with 8 bases identical to TRBD1. CDR3 length: 15 amino acids. With V trimmed by 5 bases and J by 4 bases, 9 bases remained unmatched. CDR1 is SNHLY and CDR2 is FYNNEI in the germline V gene. The CDR3 bases are TGTGCCAGCAGTCTGGGACAGGCTGGGGGAGAGACCCAGTACTTC. As protein: CASSLGQAGGETQYF.

CDR3 amino acids: CASSPGFSHNEQFF. CDR3 coding DNA: TGTGCCAGCAGTCCAGGATTTTCCCACAATGAGCAGTTCTTC. This sequence joins TRBV12-3 or TRBV12-4 and TRBJ2-5; D uncertain. The J call may be in error: the DNA end matches TRBJ2-1 better. The length of the CDR3 is 14 residues.